At least ten counts were recorded for the clone carrying this T cell receptor (beta chain). Its antigen is unidentified. TCRdb redid the calling of the multiplex PCR reads with MiXCR, one entry per CDR3 protein. The sample shows 100,000 or so distinct CDR3 sequences, 21% of them seen only once. The sample originates from a study of breast tumors, draining lymph nodes, adjacent tissues. Study-level points and caveats: Data fit most tumor T cells coming from lymph node, expanding in tumor. Compared with lymph nodes, tumors were less diverse; compared with nontumor tissue, more. Tumor T cell lymph node origin was a supported hypothesis, not proven. Luminal-like breast cancer showed significantly greater tumor-nontumor repertoire similarity than basal-like breast cancer did.

Axillary draining lymph nodes of breast cancer patients supplied the node samples. Sequencing was carried out using axillary lymph node tissue. This clonotype was obtained from a female donor with breast cancer. Some clones in this sample may be carry-over from other donors' samples.

The CDR3: CASSLTGVHEQYF. The CDR3 region has the DNA TGTGCCAGCAGCTTAACAGGGGTCCACGAGCAGTACTTC. This chain uses TRBV5-6 with TRBJ2-7, with 7 bases aligning to TRBD1. CDR3 length: 13 amino acids. Germline loops: CDR1 SGHDT, CDR2 YYEEEE. Trimming cost V 2 bases and J 5 bases; bases outside gene matches: 4.